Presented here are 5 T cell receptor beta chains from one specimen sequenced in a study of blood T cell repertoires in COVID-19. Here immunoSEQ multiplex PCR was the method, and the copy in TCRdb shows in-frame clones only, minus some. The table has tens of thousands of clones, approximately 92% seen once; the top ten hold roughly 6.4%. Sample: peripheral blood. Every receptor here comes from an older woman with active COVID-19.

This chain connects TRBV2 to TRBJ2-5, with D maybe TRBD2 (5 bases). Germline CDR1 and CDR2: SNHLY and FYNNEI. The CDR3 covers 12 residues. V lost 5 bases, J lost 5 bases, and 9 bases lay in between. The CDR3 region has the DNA TGTGCCAGCAGTCTAAGGAGGGAGACCCAGTACTTC. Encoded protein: CASSLRRETQYF. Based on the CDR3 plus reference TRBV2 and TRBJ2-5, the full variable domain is EPEVTQTPSHQVTQMGQEVILRCVPISNHLYFYWYRQILGQKVEFLVSFYNNEISEKSEIFDDQFSVERPDGSNFTLKIRSTKLEDSAMYFCASSLRRETQYFGPGTRLLVL.

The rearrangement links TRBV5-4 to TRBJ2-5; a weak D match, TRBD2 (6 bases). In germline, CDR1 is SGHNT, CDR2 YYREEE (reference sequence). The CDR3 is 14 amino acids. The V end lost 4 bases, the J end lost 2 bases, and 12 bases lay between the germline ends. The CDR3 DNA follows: TGTGCCAGCAGCCCCATCGGGAGTCAAGAGACCCAGTACTTC. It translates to CASSPIGSQETQYF.

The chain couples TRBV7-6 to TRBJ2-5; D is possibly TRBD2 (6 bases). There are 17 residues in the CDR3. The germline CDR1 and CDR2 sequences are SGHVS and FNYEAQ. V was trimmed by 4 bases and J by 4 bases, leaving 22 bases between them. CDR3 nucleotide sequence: TGTGCCAGCAGCTACGGTGGGGGGAGGAGGGCACGAGAGACCCAGTACTTC. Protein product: CASSYGGGRRARETQYF.

CDR3 sequence: CASSQAGRETQYF. CDR3 nucleotide sequence: TGTGCCAGCAGCCAAGCCGGTCGGGAGACCCAGTACTTC. This chain joins TRBV3-1 (or the pseudogene TRBV3-2) and TRBJ2-5; D gene unclear. CDR3 length equals 13 residues. CDR1 LGHDT and CDR2 YNNKEL come from the germline V gene (reference sequence). V lost 1 base and J lost 5, with 8 bases in between.

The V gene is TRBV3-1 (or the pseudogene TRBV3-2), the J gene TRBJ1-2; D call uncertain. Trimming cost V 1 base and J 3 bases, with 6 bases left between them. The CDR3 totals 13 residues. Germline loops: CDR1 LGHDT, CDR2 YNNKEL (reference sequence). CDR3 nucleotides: TGTGCCAGCAGCCAAGGACACTACTATGGCTACACCTTC. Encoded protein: CASSQGHYYGYTF.